The source of this T cell receptor beta chain is a study of T cell repertoires in cytomegalovirus infection. Study context: Selection of CMV epitopes for the study included recently identified HLA-C-restricted and well-studied HLA-B-restricted ones. CMV infection plus the matching HLA type was flagged by public TCR beta signatures. Broader study findings: Cumulative public TCR beta family frequency identified CMV carriers with the relevant HLA. Dominating the ex vivo response were HLA-C-restricted CMV-specific TCR beta clonotypes.

This clonotype turned up a few times. What it binds is unknown. TCRdb fed the reads into MiXCR, producing one record per CDR3 protein. In the table there are 75,000 to 95,000 distinct CDR3 sequences, roughly half of which are singletons. The sample here was CD8+ T cells from cultured PBMCs, taken from culture after CMV antigen stimulation. This clonotype was sampled from a human donor in good health (CMV status not recorded). Some clones in this sample may be carry-over from other donors' samples.

This chain's CDR3 is CASSQGPGSSNYGYTF. The CDR3 coding sequence is TGTGCCAGCAGCCAAGGCCCGGGAAGCTCGAACTATGGCTACACCTTC. J is TRBJ1-2 and V is TRBV4-2; D not certain. Trimming pared 1 base from V and 2 bases from J, leaving 14 bases between. Germline V gene lookup returns CDR1 LGHNA and CDR2 YNFKEQ. There are 16 residues in the CDR3.